This entry lists 7 T cell receptor beta chains sequenced from one sample in a study of blood T cell repertoires in COVID-19. Here immunoSEQ multiplex PCR was the method, and the copy in TCRdb shows in-frame clones only, minus some. The sample carries 35,000 to 45,000 clones, approximately 92% recorded once. Sequenced sample: peripheral blood. The receptors stem from a man aged 50 to 59 with COVID-19, enrolled during active disease.

This clone has just one count. The chain recombines TRBV4-3 with TRBJ2-2, with 7 bases matching TRBD2. CDR1 LGHNA and CDR2 YSLEER come from the germline V gene. V shed 0 bases, J shed 1 base, and the junction held 8 bases outside the gene matches. This CDR3 is 18 amino acids long. CDR3 amino acids: CASSQEVLAVLNTGELFF. CDR3 nucleotides: TGCGCCAGCAGCCAAGAAGTCCTAGCGGTCTTGAACACCGGGGAGCTGTTTTTT.

The rearrangement joins TRBV19 to TRBJ2-7; 10 nucleotides line up with TRBD1. Germline CDR1 is LNHDA and CDR2 is SQIVND (reference sequence). Trimming took 10 bases from V and 3 from J; bases not matched to a gene: 6. This CDR3 region has 13 residues. CDR3 protein: CAIGTGAVYEQYF. The CDR3 DNA is TGTGCCATTGGGACAGGGGCTGTCTACGAGCAGTACTTC.

The chain employs TRBV28 and TRBJ2-5, with 7 bases identical to TRBD1. This CDR3 is 17 amino acids long. The V gene end was trimmed by 3 bases and the J gene end by 1 base; junction bases not matched to a gene: 11. Germline V CDR1 and CDR2: MDHEN, SYDVKM. The CDR3 spells CASSFVGEAGGQETQYF. Written as DNA, the CDR3 is TGTGCCAGCAGTTTCGTCGGTGAGGCAGGGGGCCAAGAGACCCAGTACTTC. The variable domain in full, completed from reference TRBV28 and TRBJ2-5, reads DVKVTQSSRYLVKRTGEKVFLECVQDMDHENMFWYRQDPGLGLRLIYFSYDVKMKEKGDIPEGYSVSREKKERFSLILESASTNQTSMYLCASSFVGEAGGQETQYFGPGTRLLVL.

The CDR3 loop reads CASSLRQTTNEKLFF. CDR3 nucleotide sequence: TGTGCCAGCAGTCTCAGACAGACAACTAATGAAAAACTGTTTTTT. The genes are TRBV28 and TRBJ1-4, with D maybe TRBD1 (5 bases). Germline V gene sequence: CDR1 MDHEN, CDR2 SYDVKM. V lost 5 bases, J lost 0 bases, and 10 bases lay in between. The CDR3 covers 15 residues.

The chain couples TRBV5-1 to TRBJ2-1; TRBD2 might be the D (5 bases). This CDR3 contains 16 residues. The germline gives CDR1 SGHRS, CDR2 YFSETQ. Trimming cost V 1 base and J 0 bases, with 11 bases left between them. CDR3 residues: CASSLSAASSYNEQFF. CDR3 DNA: TGCGCCAGCAGCTTGTCAGCGGCGAGCTCCTACAATGAGCAGTTCTTC.

The chain is built from TRBV7-9 and TRBJ1-2; D is unresolved. The length of the CDR3 is 16 residues. Germline V gene data show CDR1 as SEHNR and CDR2 as FQNEAQ (reference sequence). V lost 0 bases to trimming and J lost 8 bases, with 19 bases between them. CDR3 sequence reads: CASSLAISGSGSGYTF. CDR3 nucleotide sequence: TGTGCCAGCAGCTTAGCGATCTCGGGGAGCGGTTCGGGCTACACCTTC.

The chain links TRBV2 to TRBJ1-6, with D maybe TRBD1 (6 bases). Germline CDR1 reads SNHLY; CDR2 reads FYNNEI. Trimming took off 8 bases at V and 6 bases at J, with 17 bases between the two ends. The CDR3 extends over 15 amino acids. For the CDR3, the DNA is TGTGCCAGCCTCGAGGACAGACACTCTAATTCACCCCTCCACTTT. Translated: CASLEDRHSNSPLHF.